This T cell receptor beta chain was captured in a study of long-term antiretroviral therapy in people with HIV. Germline lookup yields CDR1 SGHVS and CDR2 FNYEAQ. V gave up 8 bases and J gave up 3 bases; unmatched junction bases: 8. The CDR3 runs to 15 residues. They ran version v3.0 of the immunoSEQ assay at survey level. Here immunoSEQ multiplex PCR was the method, and the copy in TCRdb shows in-frame clones only, minus some. The sample has roughly 17,000 clones; approximately 79% are singletons. The TCR originated in a man in his thirties or forties with HIV. The sequencing used unsorted PBMCs, collected at the start of antiretroviral therapy. This chain joins TRBV7-6 and TRBJ2-3, with 10 bases that match TRBD2. The CDR3 coding sequence is TGTGCCAGCGGTTCTAGCGGGGGACTGACAGATACGCAGTATTTT. Its protein is CASGSSGGLTDTQYF.